The sequence of this T cell receptor beta chain was determined in a study of blood T cell repertoires in COVID-19. Study in general: Sources were T cells, B-cell-depleted T cells, or PBMCs; the material itself was cDNA or gDNA.

The CDR3 runs to 18 residues. Germline CDR1 is MNHNS and CDR2 is SASEGT. V was pared by 2 bases and J by 0 bases, with 7 bases of the junction left unmatched. The count of this clone is one. Only in-frame clones appear in the TCRdb table, and some are missing; sequencing was by immunoSEQ multiplex PCR. The sample shows about 150,000 clones, roughly 84% of them seen only once. The rearrangement joins TRBV6-1 to TRBJ2-7; 13 nucleotides line up with TRBD2. This clonotype originated in a man between 65 and 85 years old with active or convalescent COVID-19. Sequenced input: peripheral blood. In nucleotides, the CDR3 is TGTGCCAGCAGTGAACCGGGACTAGCGGGACGTCTCTCCTACGAGCAGTACTTC. It yields the protein CASSEPGLAGRLSYEQYF.